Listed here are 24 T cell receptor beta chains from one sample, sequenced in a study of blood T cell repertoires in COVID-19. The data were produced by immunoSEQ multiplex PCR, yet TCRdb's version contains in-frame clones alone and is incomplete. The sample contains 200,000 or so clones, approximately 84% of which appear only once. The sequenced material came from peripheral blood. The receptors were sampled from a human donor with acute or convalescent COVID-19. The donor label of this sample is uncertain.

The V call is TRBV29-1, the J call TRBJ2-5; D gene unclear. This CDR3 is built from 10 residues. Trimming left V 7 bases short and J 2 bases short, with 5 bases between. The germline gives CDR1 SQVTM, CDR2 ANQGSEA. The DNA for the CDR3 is TGCAGCGCACTACAAGAGACCCAGTACTTC. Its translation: CSALQETQYF. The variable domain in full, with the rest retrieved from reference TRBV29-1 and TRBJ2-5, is SAVISQKPSRDICQRGTSLTIQCQVDSQVTMMFWYRQQPGQSLTLIATANQGSEATYESGFVIDKFPISRPNLTFSTLTVSNMSPEDSSIYLCSALQETQYFGPGTRLLVL.

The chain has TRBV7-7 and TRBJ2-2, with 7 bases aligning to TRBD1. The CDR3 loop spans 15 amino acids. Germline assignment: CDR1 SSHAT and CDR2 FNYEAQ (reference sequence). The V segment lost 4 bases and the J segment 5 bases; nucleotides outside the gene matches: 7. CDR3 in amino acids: CASSSTTGATGELFF. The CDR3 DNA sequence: TGTGCCAGCAGCTCAACAACAGGGGCGACCGGGGAGCTGTTTTTT.

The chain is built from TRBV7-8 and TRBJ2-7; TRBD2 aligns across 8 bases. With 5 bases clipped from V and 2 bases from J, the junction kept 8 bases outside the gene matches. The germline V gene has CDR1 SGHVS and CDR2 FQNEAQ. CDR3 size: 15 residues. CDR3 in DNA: TGTGCCAGCAGCCCCCAGGGGCGGGAGGCCTACGAGCAGTACTTC. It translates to CASSPQGREAYEQYF.

This CDR3 is CASSRGLSTDTQYF. DNA for the CDR3: TGCGCCAGCAGCCGGGGACTTAGCACAGATACGCAGTATTTT. The chain carries TRBV5-1 and TRBJ2-3; perhaps TRBD2 as D (6 bases). Germline V lookup: CDR1 SGHRS, CDR2 YFSETQ. Trimming shortened V by 4 bases and J by 0 bases, and 9 bases separated the two germline ends. The CDR3 covers 14 residues.

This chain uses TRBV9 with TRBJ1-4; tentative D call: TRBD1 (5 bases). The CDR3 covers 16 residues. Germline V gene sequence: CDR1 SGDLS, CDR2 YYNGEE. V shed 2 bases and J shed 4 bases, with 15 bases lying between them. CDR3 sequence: CASSVGRGQNNEKLFF. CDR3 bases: TGTGCCAGCAGCGTGGGGCGGGGTCAAAATAATGAAAAACTGTTTTTT.

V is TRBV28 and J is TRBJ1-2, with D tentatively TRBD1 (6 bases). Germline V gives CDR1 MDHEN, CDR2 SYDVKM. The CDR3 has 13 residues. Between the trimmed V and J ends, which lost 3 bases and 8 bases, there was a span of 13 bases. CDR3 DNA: TGTGCCAGCAGTTTCGGGGGGGCTAGAGGCTACACCTTC. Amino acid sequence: CASSFGGARGYTF.

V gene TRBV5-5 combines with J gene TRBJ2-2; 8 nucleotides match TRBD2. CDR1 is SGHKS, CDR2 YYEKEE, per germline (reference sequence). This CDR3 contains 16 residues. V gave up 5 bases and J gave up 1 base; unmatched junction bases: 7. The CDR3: CASSPSGSLNTGELFF. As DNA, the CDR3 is TGTGCCAGCAGTCCCAGCGGGAGCCTGAACACCGGGGAGCTGTTTTTT. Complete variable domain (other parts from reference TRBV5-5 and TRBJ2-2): DAGVTQSPTHLIKTRGQQVTLRCSPISGHKSVSWYQQVLGQGPQFIFQYYEKEERGRGNFPDRFSARQFPNYSSELNVNALLLGDSALYLCASSPSGSLNTGELFFGEGSRLTVL.

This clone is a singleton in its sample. The CDR3 loop reads CASSLDRRQETQYF. The CDR3 nucleotides read TGTGCCAGCAGCTTGGATCGGAGACAAGAGACCCAGTACTTC. This rearrangement joins TRBV5-4 to TRBJ2-5; D is ambiguous. Germline V gene lookup returns CDR1 SGHNT and CDR2 YYREEE (reference sequence). The CDR3 has 14 residues. Trimming cost V 0 bases and J 2 bases, with 8 bases left between them.

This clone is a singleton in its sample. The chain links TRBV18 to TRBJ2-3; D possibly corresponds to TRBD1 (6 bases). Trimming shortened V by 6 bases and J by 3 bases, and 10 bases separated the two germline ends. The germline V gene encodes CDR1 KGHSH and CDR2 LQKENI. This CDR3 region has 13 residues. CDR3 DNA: TGTGCCAGCTCTAAGGGGGTTACAGATACGCAGTATTTT. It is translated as CASSKGVTDTQYF.

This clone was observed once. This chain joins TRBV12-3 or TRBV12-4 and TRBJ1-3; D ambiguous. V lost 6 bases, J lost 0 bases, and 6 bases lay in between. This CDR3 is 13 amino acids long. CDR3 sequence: CASRPVSGNTIYF. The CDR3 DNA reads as TGTGCCAGCAGGCCAGTCTCTGGAAACACCATATATTTT.

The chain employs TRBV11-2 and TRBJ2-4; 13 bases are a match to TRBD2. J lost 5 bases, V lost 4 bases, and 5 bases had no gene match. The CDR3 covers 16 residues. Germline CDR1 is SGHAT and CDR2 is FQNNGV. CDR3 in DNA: TGTGCCAGCAGCTCCGGACTAGCGGGAGCGGAAAACATTCAGTACTTC. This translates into CASSSGLAGAENIQYF.

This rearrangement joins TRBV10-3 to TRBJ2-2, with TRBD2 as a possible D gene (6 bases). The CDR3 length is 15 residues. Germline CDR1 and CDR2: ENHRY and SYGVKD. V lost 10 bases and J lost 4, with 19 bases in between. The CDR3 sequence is CATARGDSSTGELFF. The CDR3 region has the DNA TGTGCCACCGCTCGCGGGGATTCGAGCACCGGGGAGCTGTTTTTT.

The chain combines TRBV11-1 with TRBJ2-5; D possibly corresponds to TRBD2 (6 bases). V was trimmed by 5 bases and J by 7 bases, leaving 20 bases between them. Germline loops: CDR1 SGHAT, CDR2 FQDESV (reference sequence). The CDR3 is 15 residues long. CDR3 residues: CASSPTPIAGGTQYF. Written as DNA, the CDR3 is TGTGCCAGCAGCCCGACCCCTATAGCCGGGGGGACCCAGTACTTC.

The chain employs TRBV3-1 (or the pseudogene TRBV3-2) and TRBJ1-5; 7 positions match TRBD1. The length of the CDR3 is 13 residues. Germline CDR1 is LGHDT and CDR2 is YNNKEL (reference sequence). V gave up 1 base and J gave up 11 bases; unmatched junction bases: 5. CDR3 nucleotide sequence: TGTGCCAGCAGCCAAGGACAGGGTTCAGCCCAGCATTTT. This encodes CASSQGQGSAQHF.

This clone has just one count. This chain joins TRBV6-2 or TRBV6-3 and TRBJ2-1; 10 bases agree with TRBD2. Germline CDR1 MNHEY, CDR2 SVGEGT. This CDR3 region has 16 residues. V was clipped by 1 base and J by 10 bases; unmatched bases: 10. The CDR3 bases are TGTGCCAGCAGTTACTTTCCCTCTAGCGGGAGCGGGGAGCAGTTCTTC. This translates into CASSYFPSSGSGEQFF.

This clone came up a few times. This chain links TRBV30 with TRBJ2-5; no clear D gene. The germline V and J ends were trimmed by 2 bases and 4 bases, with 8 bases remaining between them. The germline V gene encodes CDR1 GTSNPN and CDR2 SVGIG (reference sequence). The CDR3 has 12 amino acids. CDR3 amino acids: CAWSPGAETQYF. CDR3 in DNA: TGTGCCTGGAGTCCCGGAGCAGAGACCCAGTACTTC.

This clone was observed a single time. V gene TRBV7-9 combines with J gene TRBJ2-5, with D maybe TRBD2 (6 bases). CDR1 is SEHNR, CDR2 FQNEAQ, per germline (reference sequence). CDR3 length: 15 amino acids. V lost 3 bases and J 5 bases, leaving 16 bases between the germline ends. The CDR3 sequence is CASSLGLSNGETQYF. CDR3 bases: TGTGCCAGCAGCTTGGGACTTTCTAACGGGGAGACCCAGTACTTC. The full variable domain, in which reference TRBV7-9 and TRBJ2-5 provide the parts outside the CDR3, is DTGVSQNPRHKITKRGQNVTFRCDPISEHNRLYWYRQTLGQGPEFLTYFQNEAQLEKSRLLSDRFSAERPKGSFSTLEIQRTEQGDSAMYLCASSLGLSNGETQYFGPGTRLLVL.

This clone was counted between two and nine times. The CDR3 here is CASSPIITPQSSYNEQFF. CDR3 nucleotide sequence: TGTGCCAGCAGCCCGATAATAACTCCTCAAAGCTCCTACAATGAGCAGTTCTTC. V is TRBV7-2 and J is TRBJ2-1, with D unresolved. The germline gives CDR1 SGHTA, CDR2 FQGNSA. V lost 5 bases to trimming and J lost 0 bases, with 20 bases between them. CDR3 size: 18 residues.

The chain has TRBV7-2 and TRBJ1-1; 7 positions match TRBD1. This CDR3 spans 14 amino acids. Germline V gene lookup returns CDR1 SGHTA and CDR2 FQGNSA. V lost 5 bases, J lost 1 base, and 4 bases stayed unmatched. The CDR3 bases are TGTGCCAGCAGCAACAGGGGTCGGAACACTGAAGCTTTCTTT. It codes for CASSNRGRNTEAFF.

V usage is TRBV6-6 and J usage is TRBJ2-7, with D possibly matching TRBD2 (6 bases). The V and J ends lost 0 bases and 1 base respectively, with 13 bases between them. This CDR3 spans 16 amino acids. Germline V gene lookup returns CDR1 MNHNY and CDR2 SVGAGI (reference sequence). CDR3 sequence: CASSYSGGSASYEQYF. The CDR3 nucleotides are TGTGCCAGCAGTTACTCGGGAGGTTCGGCATCCTACGAGCAGTACTTC.

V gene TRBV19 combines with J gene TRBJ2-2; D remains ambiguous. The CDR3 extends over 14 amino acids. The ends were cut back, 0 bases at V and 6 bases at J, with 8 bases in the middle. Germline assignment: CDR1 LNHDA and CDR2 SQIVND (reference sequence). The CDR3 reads CASSIDRGPGELFF. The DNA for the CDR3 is TGTGCCAGTAGTATAGACAGAGGCCCCGGGGAGCTGTTTTTT.

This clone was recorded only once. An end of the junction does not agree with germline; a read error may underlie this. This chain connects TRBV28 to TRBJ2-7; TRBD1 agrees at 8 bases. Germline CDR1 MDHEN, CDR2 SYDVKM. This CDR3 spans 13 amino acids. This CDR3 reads CARSPDRASEQYF. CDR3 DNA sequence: TGTGCCCGCAGCCCGGACAGGGCATCCGAGCAGTACTTC.

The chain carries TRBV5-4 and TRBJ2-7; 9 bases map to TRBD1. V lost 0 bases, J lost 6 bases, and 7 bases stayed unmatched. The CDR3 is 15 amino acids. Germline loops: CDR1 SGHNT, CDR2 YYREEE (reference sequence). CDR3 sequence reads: CASSLGDREIGEQYF. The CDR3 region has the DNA TGTGCCAGCAGCTTGGGGGACAGGGAGATCGGCGAGCAGTACTTC.

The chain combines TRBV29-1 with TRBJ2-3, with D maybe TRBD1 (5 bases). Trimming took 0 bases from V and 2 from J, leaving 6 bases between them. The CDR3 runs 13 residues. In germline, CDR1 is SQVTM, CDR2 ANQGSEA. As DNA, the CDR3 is TGCAGCGTTGAAGATGGACACACAGATACGCAGTATTTT. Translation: CSVEDGHTDTQYF.